These 8 T cell receptor beta chains came from one sample sequenced in a study of T cell changes during pregnancy in multiple sclerosis. The data were produced by immunoSEQ multiplex PCR, yet TCRdb's version contains in-frame clones alone and is incomplete. Of about 74,000 clones listed, roughly 93% are singletons. This specimen was peripheral blood, taken in the third trimester of pregnancy. The receptors were gathered from a female donor with multiple sclerosis, enrolled in a pregnancy study.

The CDR3 here is CASSQELTGELFF. The DNA of the CDR3 is TGCGCCAGCAGCCAAGAACTCACCGGGGAGCTGTTTTTT. The chain couples TRBV4-1 to TRBJ2-2; D unclear. Germline loops: CDR1 MGHRA, CDR2 YSYEKL. This CDR3 is 13 amino acids long. The germline V and J ends were trimmed by 0 bases and 4 bases, with 3 bases remaining between them.

The chain couples TRBV15 to TRBJ2-5; 7 nucleotides match TRBD2. CDR1 is LNHNV, CDR2 YYDKDF, per germline (reference sequence). The CDR3 extends over 14 amino acids. With V trimmed by 0 bases and J by 2 bases, 0 bases remained unmatched. CDR3 sequence reads: CATSRDGGQETQYF. The CDR3 DNA sequence: TGTGCCACCAGCAGAGACGGGGGGCAAGAGACCCAGTACTTC.

There are a few counts of this clone. This chain links TRBV11-2 with TRBJ1-1, with D perhaps TRBD1 (5 bases). Trimming removed 1 base from V and 6 bases from J, with 12 bases in between. From germline, CDR1 is SGHAT and CDR2 FQNNGV. The CDR3 consists of 14 residues. The CDR3 is CASSLVGGVSEAFF. DNA for the CDR3: TGTGCCAGCAGCTTAGTTGGGGGGGTGTCTGAAGCTTTCTTT.

J is TRBJ1-1 and V is TRBV18, with D perhaps matching TRBD1 (6 bases). The CDR3 is 15 amino acids. The V end lost 4 bases, the J end lost 0 bases, and 12 bases lay between the germline ends. Germline CDR1 reads KGHSH; CDR2 reads LQKENI. The CDR3 here is CASSLITGMNTEAFF. The CDR3 coding sequence is TGTGCCAGCTCACTTATAACAGGGATGAACACTGAAGCTTTCTTT.

The gene calls are TRBV10-3 and TRBJ1-1, with no clear D. The CDR3 length is 13 residues. Trimming removed 6 bases from V and 1 base from J, with 9 bases in between. Germline V gene sequence: CDR1 ENHRY, CDR2 SYGVKD. CDR3 DNA: TGTGCCATCAGCTCAGGTGAGAACACTGAAGCTTTCTTT. It yields the protein CAISSGENTEAFF.

The chain links TRBV7-2 to TRBJ1-2; 10 bases match TRBD1. Germline lookup yields CDR1 SGHTA and CDR2 FQGNSA. Germline trimming cut 5 bases from V and 8 bases from J; bases unmatched to any gene: 5. The CDR3 extends over 13 amino acids. CDR3 in amino acids: CASSRDRGGGYTF. The CDR3 DNA sequence: TGTGCCAGCAGCCGGGACAGGGGAGGAGGCTACACCTTC.

The chain links TRBV19 to TRBJ1-1; TRBD1 agrees at 7 bases. The V and J ends lost 3 bases and 4 bases, in that order; junction bases with no gene match: 8. CDR1 LNHDA and CDR2 SQIVND come from the germline V gene (reference sequence). The CDR3 spans 15 residues. The CDR3, as DNA: TGTGCCAGTAGTATCCCTTCACAGGGGAGCACTGAAGCTTTCTTT. It translates to CASSIPSQGSTEAFF.

This chain connects TRBV15 to TRBJ1-5; D is unresolved. V lost 1 base and J lost 4, with 8 bases in between. CDR1 is LNHNV and CDR2 is YYDKDF in the germline V gene (reference sequence). The CDR3 covers 14 residues. CDR3 sequence (DNA): TGTGCCACCAGCAGAGGCAGGCCTAATCAGCCCCAGCATTTT. Its protein is CATSRGRPNQPQHF.